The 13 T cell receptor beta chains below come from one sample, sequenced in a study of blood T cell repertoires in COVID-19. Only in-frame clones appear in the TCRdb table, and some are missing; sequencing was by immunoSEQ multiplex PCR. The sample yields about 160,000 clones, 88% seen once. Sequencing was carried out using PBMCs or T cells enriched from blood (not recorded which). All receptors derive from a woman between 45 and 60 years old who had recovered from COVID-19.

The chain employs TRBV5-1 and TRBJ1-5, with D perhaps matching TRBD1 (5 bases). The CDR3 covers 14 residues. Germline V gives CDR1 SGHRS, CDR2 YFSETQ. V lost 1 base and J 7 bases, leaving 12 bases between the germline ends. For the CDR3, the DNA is TGCGCCAGCAGCTTGAGTCCAGGGAAGCAGCCCCAGCATTTT. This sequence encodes CASSLSPGKQPQHF.

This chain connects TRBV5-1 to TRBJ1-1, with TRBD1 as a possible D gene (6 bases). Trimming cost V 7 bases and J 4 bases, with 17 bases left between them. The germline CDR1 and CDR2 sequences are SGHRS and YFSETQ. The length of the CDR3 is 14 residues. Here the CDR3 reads CASSRGGYGTEAFF. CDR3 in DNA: TGCGCCAGCTCCCGAGGGGGTTATGGCACTGAAGCTTTCTTT. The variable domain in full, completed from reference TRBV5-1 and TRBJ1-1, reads KAGVTQTPRYLIKTRGQQVTLSCSPISGHRSVSWYQQTPGQGLQFLFEYFSETQRNKGNFPGRFSGRQFSNSRSEMNVSTLELGDSALYLCASSRGGYGTEAFFGQGTRLTVV.

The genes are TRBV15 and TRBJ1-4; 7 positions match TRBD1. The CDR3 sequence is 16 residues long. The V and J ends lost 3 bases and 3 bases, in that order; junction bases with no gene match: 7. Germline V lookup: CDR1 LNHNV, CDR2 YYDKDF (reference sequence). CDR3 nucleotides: TGTGCCACCAGCAGGGGTACAGGGGCACCTAATGAAAAACTGTTTTTT. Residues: CATSRGTGAPNEKLFF.

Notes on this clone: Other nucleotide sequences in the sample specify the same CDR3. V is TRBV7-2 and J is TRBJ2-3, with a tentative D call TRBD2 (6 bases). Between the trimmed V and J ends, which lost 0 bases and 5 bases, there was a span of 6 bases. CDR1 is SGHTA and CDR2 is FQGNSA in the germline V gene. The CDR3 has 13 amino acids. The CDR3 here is CASSLAGGDTQYF. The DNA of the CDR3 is TGTGCCAGCAGCTTAGCGGGGGGAGATACGCAGTATTTT.

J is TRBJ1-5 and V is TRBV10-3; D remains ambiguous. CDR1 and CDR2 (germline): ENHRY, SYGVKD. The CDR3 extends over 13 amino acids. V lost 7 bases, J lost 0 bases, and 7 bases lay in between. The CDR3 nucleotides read TGTGCCATCACGAGGGATAGCAATCAGCCCCAGCATTTT. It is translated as CAITRDSNQPQHF.

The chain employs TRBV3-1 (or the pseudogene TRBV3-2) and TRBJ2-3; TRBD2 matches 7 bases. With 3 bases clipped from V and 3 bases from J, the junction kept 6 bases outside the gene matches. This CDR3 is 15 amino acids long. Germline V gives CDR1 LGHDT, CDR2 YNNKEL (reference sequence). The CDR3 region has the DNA TGTGCCAGCAGCCAGCTCGCGCGGGGGACAGATACGCAGTATTTT. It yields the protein CASSQLARGTDTQYF.

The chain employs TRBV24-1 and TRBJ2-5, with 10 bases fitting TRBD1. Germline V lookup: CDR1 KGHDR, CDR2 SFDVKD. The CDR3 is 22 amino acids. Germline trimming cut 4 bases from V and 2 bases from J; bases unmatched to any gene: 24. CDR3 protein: CATSDQLDRGRPPEKEQETQYF. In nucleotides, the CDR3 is TGTGCCACCAGTGACCAACTTGACAGGGGGCGACCACCAGAGAAGGAACAAGAGACCCAGTACTTC.

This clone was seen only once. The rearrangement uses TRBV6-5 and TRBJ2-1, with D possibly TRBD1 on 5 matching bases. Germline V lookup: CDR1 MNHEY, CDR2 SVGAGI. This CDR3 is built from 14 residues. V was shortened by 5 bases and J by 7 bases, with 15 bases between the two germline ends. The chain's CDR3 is CASSPADSRNEQFF. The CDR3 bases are TGTGCCAGCAGTCCCGCCGACAGTAGAAATGAGCAGTTCTTC.

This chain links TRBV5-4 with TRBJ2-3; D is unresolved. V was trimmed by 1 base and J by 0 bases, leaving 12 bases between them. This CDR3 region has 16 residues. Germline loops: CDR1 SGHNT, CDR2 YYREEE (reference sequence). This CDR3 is CASSLSGSRSTDTQYF. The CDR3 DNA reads TGTGCCAGCAGCTTGAGTGGCTCCAGAAGCACAGATACGCAGTATTTT.

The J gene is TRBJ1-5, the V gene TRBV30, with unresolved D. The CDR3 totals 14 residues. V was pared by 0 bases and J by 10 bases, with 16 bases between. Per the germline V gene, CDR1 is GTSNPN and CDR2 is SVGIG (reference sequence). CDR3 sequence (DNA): TGTGCCTGGAGTGTGAGCGCAGCTTCGTCCCCCCAGCATTTT. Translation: CAWSVSAASSPQHF.

DNA for the CDR3: TGTGCCAGTACCCCAGGGCACCGTACCTATGGCTACACCTTC. Amino acid sequence: CASTPGHRTYGYTF. The chain carries TRBV19 and TRBJ1-2, with D possibly TRBD1 on 5 matching bases. The germline V and J ends were trimmed by 7 bases and 4 bases, with 16 bases remaining between them. The V gene's germline CDR1 is LNHDA and CDR2 SQIVND (reference sequence). The CDR3 length is 14 residues. Variable domain in full (rest from reference TRBV19 and TRBJ1-2): DGGITQSPKYLFRKEGQNVTLSCEQNLNHDAMYWYRQDPGQGLRLIYYSQIVNDFQKGDIAEGYSVSREKKESFPLTVTSAQKNPTAFYLCASTPGHRTYGYTFGSGTRLTVV.

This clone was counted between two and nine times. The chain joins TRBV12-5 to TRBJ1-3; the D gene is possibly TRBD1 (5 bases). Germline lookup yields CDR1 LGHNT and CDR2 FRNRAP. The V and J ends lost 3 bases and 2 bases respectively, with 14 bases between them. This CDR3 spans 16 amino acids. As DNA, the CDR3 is TGTGCTAGTGGTTTTAAACAGGTATCGACTGGAAACACCATATATTTT. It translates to CASGFKQVSTGNTIYF.

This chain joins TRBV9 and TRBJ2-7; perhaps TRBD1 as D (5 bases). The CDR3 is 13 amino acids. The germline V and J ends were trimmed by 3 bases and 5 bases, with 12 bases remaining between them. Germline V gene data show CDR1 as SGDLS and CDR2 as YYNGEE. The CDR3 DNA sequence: TGTGCCAGCAGCGGTAGGGGAACTGACGAGCAGTACTTC. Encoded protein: CASSGRGTDEQYF.